The 20 T cell receptor beta chains below all came from one sample that was sequenced in a study of regulatory T cells in long-lasting Graves disease (dated by TCRdb to the early 2020s). Libraries were built with multiplex PCR. The sequencer listed for this sample is Illumina HiSeq 4000. CDR3 regions were amplified by Arm-PCR with iRepertoire HTBI primers to construct TCR beta libraries. TCRdb took the public reads, trimmed them with fastp at Q25, ran MiXCR for clone calling and kept in-frame beta chains. Each CDR3 protein appears once, grouped with its most common genes and DNA. In all, the sample holds around 400,000 distinct CDR3 sequences, and around 22% of those were seen once. The ten largest clones capture approximately 26% of the sample. According to the study, the label for this sample's time point signals: persistent/refractory GD, antithyroid drugs over 5 years with positive TRAb. For both TCR sequencing and RNA sequencing, RNA was extracted from PBMCs using TRIzol.

This material consisted of peripheral blood mononuclear cells (PBMCs), taken when the disease was refractory, from a patient treated with antithyroid drugs. These receptors all come from a female donor with Graves disease.

This clonotype was observed a handful of times. Sequence at one end of the junction differs from germline and may be a read error. The V call is TRBV6-4, the J call TRBJ2-7, with 7 bases matching TRBD2. Germline-derived CDR1 and CDR2 are MRHNA and SNTAGT. The CDR3 covers 15 residues. CDR3 nucleotides: TGTGCCAGCAGTTACTCCTGGACTAGGAATTACGAGCAGTACTTC. Translated, it gives CASSYSWTRNYEQYF.

This rearrangement joins TRBV28 to TRBJ2-1; D unclear. The CDR3 consists of 12 residues. V gave up 2 bases and J gave up 7 bases, with 6 bases separating them. The germline gives CDR1 MDHEN, CDR2 SYDVKM. The CDR3 DNA reads as TGTGCCAGCAGTTTACGACGGAATGAGCAGTTCTTC. The encoded protein is CASSLRRNEQFF. The variable domain in full, with the rest retrieved from reference TRBV28 and TRBJ2-1, is DVKVTQSSRYLVKRTGEKVFLECVQDMDHENMFWYRQDPGLGLRLIYFSYDVKMKEKGDIPEGYSVSREKKERFSLILESASTNQTSMYLCASSLRRNEQFFGPGTRLTVL.

The gene calls are TRBV11-2 and TRBJ2-7; D unclear. With 4 bases removed from V and 2 bases from J, the gap between germline ends came to 12 bases. The CDR3 sequence is 14 residues long. Germline lookup yields CDR1 SGHAT and CDR2 FQNNGV. As DNA, the CDR3 is TGTGCCAGCAGCTCCTGCCTGCGCGCCTACGAGCAGTACTTC. Translating gives CASSSCLRAYEQYF.

The chain recombines TRBV19 with TRBJ1-5, with 8 bases that match TRBD1. This CDR3 spans 18 amino acids. V gave up 4 bases and J gave up 0 bases; unmatched junction bases: 11. Germline assignment: CDR1 LNHDA and CDR2 SQIVND (reference sequence). Here the CDR3 DNA reads TGTGCCAGTAGTAATCTTGGGACAGGTATAACTAGCAATCAGCCCCAGCATTTT. This encodes CASSNLGTGITSNQPQHF.

This clonotype was seen many times. The V and J genes are TRBV7-2 and TRBJ2-5; 11 nucleotides agree with TRBD2. This CDR3 has 19 residues. Per germline, CDR1 SGHTA and CDR2 FQGNSA. The trim removed 1 base at V and 4 bases at J, leaving 14 bases unmatched. The CDR3 DNA sequence: TGTGCCAGCAGCTTAGTTCCCCCACTTAGCGGGAGGGCGCGAGAGACCCAGTACTTC. The encoded protein is CASSLVPPLSGRARETQYF.

This clonotype was counted a few times. This chain joins TRBV3-1 and TRBJ2-7; 7 nucleotides line up with TRBD1. The CDR3 extends over 15 amino acids. CDR1 is LGHDT, CDR2 YNNKEL, per germline (reference sequence). Germline trimming cut 3 bases from V and 1 base from J; bases unmatched to any gene: 6. The CDR3 spells CASSQTPTGSYEQYF. The DNA for the CDR3 is TGTGCCAGCAGCCAGACCCCGACAGGGTCCTACGAGCAGTACTTC.

This clonotype was recorded a few times. The junction departs from the called germline gene at one end, perhaps through a read error. The V and J genes are TRBV10-2 and TRBJ1-5, with D hard to call. CDR1 and CDR2 from the germline V gene are WSHSY and SAAADI. CDR3 size: 14 residues. The CDR3 DNA reads TGCGCCAGCAGTGAGTCCAATAGCGATCAGCCCCAGCATTTT. It codes for CASSESNSDQPQHF.

V gene TRBV2 combines with J gene TRBJ1-3; 9 nucleotides line up with TRBD1. Germline CDR1 and CDR2: SNHLY and FYNNEI. V lost 2 bases, J lost 9 bases, and 11 bases stayed unmatched. CDR3 size: 16 residues. The CDR3 region is CASSELAGQGRSTIYF. CDR3 coding DNA: TGTGCCAGCAGTGAACTAGCCGGACAGGGGAGGAGCACCATATATTTT.

This clonotype was seen a handful of times. The CDR3 protein is CSARPGQGKVGYTF. For the CDR3, the DNA is TGCAGTGCTAGACCGGGACAGGGGAAGGTTGGCTACACCTTC. The rearrangement links TRBV20-1 to TRBJ1-2, with 10 bases aligning to TRBD1. The V gene end was trimmed by 2 bases and the J gene end by 7 bases; junction bases not matched to a gene: 7. CDR3 length: 14 amino acids. Germline V gene sequence: CDR1 DFQATT, CDR2 SNEGSKA (reference sequence).

As for this clonotype: With a far larger clone one base away, a read error is the likely cause. The chain recombines TRBV28 with TRBJ1-1; no reliable D call. This CDR3 has 13 residues. Trimming stripped 3 bases from V and 4 bases from J, with 9 bases between. Per germline, CDR1 MDHEN and CDR2 SYDVKM. The DNA for the CDR3 is TGTGCCAGCAGTTTCTCCCTGATCACTGAAGCTTTCTTT. Its translation: CASSFSLITEAFF.

This clonotype was detected many times. The gene calls are TRBV28 and TRBJ1-5, with D possibly being TRBD1 (6 bases). The CDR3 extends over 14 amino acids. Germline values: CDR1 MDHEN, CDR2 SYDVKM. Deletions cut 7 bases from V and 6 bases from J, with 16 bases between. The CDR3, as DNA: TGTGCCAGCACCCTCAGGGGTAGAAGTCAGCCCCAGCATTTT. This translates into CASTLRGRSQPQHF.

The table lists this clonotype with a few counts. The gene calls are TRBV5-1 and TRBJ2-5, with 8 bases lining up with TRBD1. V trimming: 4 bases; J trimming: 4 bases; junction bases outside the gene matches: 6. Germline V gene lookup returns CDR1 SGHRS and CDR2 YFSETQ. This CDR3 region has 14 residues. In DNA form, the CDR3 reads TGCGCCAGCAGCACCGGACAGGGACGAGAGACCCAGTACTTC. Its protein is CASSTGQGRETQYF.

This sequence joins TRBV19 and TRBJ2-1, with D hard to call. Between the trimmed V and J ends, which lost 10 bases and 0 bases, there was a span of 16 bases. Germline-derived CDR1 and CDR2 are LNHDA and SQIVND (reference sequence). The CDR3 spans 15 residues. The DNA for the CDR3 is TGTGCCACAGAGCCAGGCTATAGCTCCTACAATGAGCAGTTCTTC. It is translated as CATEPGYSSYNEQFF.

A word on this clonotype: One junction end does not reproduce the germline sequence, and a read error may be involved. The rearrangement joins TRBV12-3 or TRBV12-4 to TRBJ2-7; D remains unclear. The CDR3 totals 11 residues. The CDR3 loop reads CASSRSHEQYF. CDR3 bases: TGTGCCAGCAGTCGCTCCCACGAGCAGTACTTC.

This clonotype was seen just once. With a much larger clone just one base away, this may be a read error. The chain employs TRBV6-5 and TRBJ1-1; D call uncertain. Trimming removed 3 bases at V and 4 bases at J, with 18 bases between. Germline values: CDR1 MNHEY, CDR2 SVGAGI. CDR3 length equals 16 residues. In DNA, the CDR3 is TGTGCCAGCAGTTATTTCACCCCGGAGGTGACCACTGAAGCTTTCTTT. As protein: CASSYFTPEVTTEAFF.

This chain joins TRBV7-9 and TRBJ1-1; TRBD1 might be the D (5 bases). This CDR3 contains 17 residues. Germline V gene sequence: CDR1 SEHNR, CDR2 FQNEAQ (reference sequence). With 0 bases removed from V and 1 base from J, the gap between germline ends came to 15 bases. The CDR3 coding sequence is TGTGCCAGCAGCTTAGCGCTGGGGGGGTGGAGGAACACTGAAGCTTTCTTT. It encodes CASSLALGGWRNTEAFF.

There are many counts of this clonotype. J is TRBJ1-5 and V is TRBV12-3 or TRBV12-4; TRBD1 matches at 9 bases. V lost 3 bases and J lost 5; bases outside the gene matches: 5. This CDR3 is built from 15 residues. CDR3: CASSFLGQGYQPQHF. CDR3 coding DNA: TGTGCCAGCAGTTTTTTGGGACAGGGCTATCAGCCCCAGCATTTT.

The sample holds a few counts of this clonotype. J is TRBJ1-1 and V is TRBV3-1, with TRBD1 matching over 11 bases. The ends lost 3 bases at V and 7 bases at J; junction bases unmatched: 4. The CDR3 covers 14 residues. CDR1 LGHDT and CDR2 YNNKEL come from the germline V gene (reference sequence). CDR3 sequence reads: CASSHEDRGLEAFF. The CDR3 DNA sequence: TGTGCCAGCAGCCACGAGGACAGGGGGCTTGAAGCTTTCTTT.

The rearrangement uses TRBV4-3 and TRBJ1-1; D is perhaps TRBD1 (5 bases). The length of the CDR3 is 16 residues. Germline CDR1 LGHNA, CDR2 YSLEER. V was clipped by 0 bases and J by 3 bases, with 14 bases between them. The CDR3: CASSQDPGFPYTEAFF. For the CDR3, the DNA is TGCGCCAGCAGCCAAGACCCAGGGTTCCCTTACACTGAAGCTTTCTTT.

This clonotype was recorded a few times. The chain combines TRBV6-1 with TRBJ2-5; 7 bases map to TRBD1. The germline gives CDR1 MNHNS, CDR2 SASEGT. The CDR3 covers 14 residues. Unmatched junction bases numbered 9, after V lost 6 bases and J lost 5 bases. The CDR3 region has the DNA TGTGCCAGCAGCTTCCAGGGGGTAGGGGAGACCCAGTACTTC. Protein sequence: CASSFQGVGETQYF.